These 23 T cell receptor beta chains originate from one sample sequenced in a study of blood T cell repertoires in COVID-19. The method was immunoSEQ multiplex PCR; TCRdb's version includes in-frame clones alone and lacks a portion of them. The data contain 130,000 to 150,000 clones, approximately 82% of them singletons. The sequencing sample was made of peripheral blood. All receptors derive from a woman between 50 and 59 years old in a cohort sampled during active or convalescent COVID-19.

The chain links TRBV28 to TRBJ1-5, with D perhaps TRBD1 (6 bases). V was trimmed by 7 bases and J by 5 bases, leaving 9 bases between them. The germline gives CDR1 MDHEN, CDR2 SYDVKM. The CDR3 is made up of 12 amino acids. DNA of the CDR3: TGTGCCAGCACATGGGGGCATCAGCCCCAGCATTTT. It is translated as CASTWGHQPQHF.

This chain joins TRBV3-1 (or the pseudogene TRBV3-2) and TRBJ2-5; no clear D. This CDR3 contains 14 residues. V lost 6 bases to trimming and J lost 2 bases, with 13 bases between them. CDR1 and CDR2 from the germline V gene are LGHDT and YNNKEL (reference sequence). The CDR3 is CASSRKQNQETQYF. CDR3 nucleotide sequence: TGTGCCAGCAGTCGCAAACAGAATCAAGAGACCCAGTACTTC.

The chain has TRBV19 and TRBJ2-2, with TRBD2 as a possible D gene (6 bases). The germline gives CDR1 LNHDA, CDR2 SQIVND (reference sequence). Trimming removed 3 bases at V and 5 bases at J, with 13 bases between. This CDR3 is built from 15 residues. CDR3 residues: CASSMSGLWTGELFF. The CDR3 DNA follows: TGTGCCAGTAGTATGAGCGGGTTATGGACCGGGGAGCTGTTTTTT.

This clone was counted only a few times. The rearrangement joins TRBV30 to TRBJ2-5; TRBD2 matches at 11 bases. The CDR3 is made up of 17 amino acids. V lost 0 bases and J lost 5; bases outside the gene matches: 11. The germline V gene encodes CDR1 GTSNPN and CDR2 SVGIG (reference sequence). CDR3 coding DNA: TGTGCCTGGAGTGTTAGCGGGGGGGCCGGGTTTCAGGAGACCCAGTACTTC. The encoded protein is CAWSVSGGAGFQETQYF.

V is TRBV4-1 and J is TRBJ2-1; TRBD2 matches at 13 bases. The CDR3 has 16 amino acids. The V gene end was trimmed by 1 base and the J gene end by 9 bases; junction bases not matched to a gene: 6. Germline lookup yields CDR1 MGHRA and CDR2 YSYEKL. Here the CDR3 reads CASSQGGLAGNVEQFF. CDR3 sequence (DNA): TGCGCCAGCAGCCAAGGGGGACTAGCGGGGAACGTTGAGCAGTTCTTC.

CDR3 region: CASSVARGSYNEQFF. The CDR3 DNA reads as TGTGCCAGCAGCGTAGCAAGGGGTTCCTACAATGAGCAGTTCTTC. This chain links TRBV9 with TRBJ2-1; tentative D call: TRBD1 (5 bases). CDR1 SGDLS and CDR2 YYNGEE come from the germline V gene. With 0 bases removed from V and 1 base from J, the gap between germline ends came to 8 bases. The length of the CDR3 is 15 residues.

The V gene is TRBV30, the J gene TRBJ2-2, with TRBD1 matching over 7 bases. V trimming: 0 bases; J trimming: 6 bases; junction bases outside the gene matches: 7. From germline, CDR1 is GTSNPN and CDR2 SVGIG (reference sequence). The CDR3 is made up of 15 amino acids. CDR3 nucleotide sequence: TGTGCCTGGAGTGTAAAGGGGGCAGGCGCCGGGGAGCTGTTTTTT. Protein sequence: CAWSVKGAGAGELFF.

The chain has TRBV9 and TRBJ1-2; TRBD1 matches 12 bases. This CDR3 region has 16 residues. Losses at the gene ends were 4 bases for V and 4 bases for J; bases not matched to a gene: 8. CDR1 SGDLS and CDR2 YYNGEE come from the germline V gene. The CDR3 DNA sequence: TGTGCCAGCAGCTCCTCGGGGACAGGGGGCACCTATGGCTACACCTTC. Translated, it gives CASSSSGTGGTYGYTF.

The chain couples TRBV28 to TRBJ2-5; 9 bases match TRBD1. Germline V lookup: CDR1 MDHEN, CDR2 SYDVKM. This CDR3 contains 13 residues. J gave up 3 bases and V 4 bases, and 0 bases lay outside the gene matches. As DNA, the CDR3 is TGTGCCAGCAGTTGGGACAGGGAAGAGACCCAGTACTTC. Protein: CASSWDREETQYF.

The V call is TRBV5-1, the J call TRBJ1-3; 7 nucleotides match TRBD1. Trimming cost V 4 bases and J 2 bases; bases outside gene matches: 6. CDR3 length: 15 residues. Germline CDR1 and CDR2: SGHRS and YFSETQ. The CDR3 region is CASSPEGATGNTIYF. DNA for the CDR3: TGCGCCAGCAGCCCAGAGGGGGCCACTGGAAACACCATATATTTT.

In DNA form, the CDR3 reads TGTGCCAGCAGCCAAGCGCGATCCAATCAGCCCCAGCATTTT. Protein: CASSQARSNQPQHF. The chain couples TRBV3-1 (or the pseudogene TRBV3-2) to TRBJ1-5; D remains unclear. Trimming cost V 1 base and J 3 bases, with 7 bases left between them. Germline loops: CDR1 LGHDT, CDR2 YNNKEL (reference sequence). CDR3 length: 14 amino acids.

The rearrangement joins TRBV29-1 to TRBJ1-2; 9 bases are a match to TRBD1. CDR1 and CDR2 (germline): SQVTM, ANQGSEA. This CDR3 is 16 amino acids long. Trimming removed 1 base from V and 4 bases from J; junction bases left unmatched: 10. The CDR3 reads CSVEGAGTGHIYGYTF. CDR3 nucleotides: TGCAGCGTTGAAGGGGCCGGGACAGGGCACATCTATGGCTACACCTTC.

This chain connects TRBV9 to TRBJ2-3, with 11 bases aligning to TRBD2. After removal of 4 bases from V and 2 bases from J, the junction contained 12 bases not matched to a gene. This CDR3 has 18 residues. CDR1 and CDR2 (germline): SGDLS, YYNGEE. CDR3 residues: CASSQRVTSGGNTDTQYF. The CDR3 DNA is TGTGCCAGCAGCCAAAGGGTAACTAGCGGGGGTAACACAGATACGCAGTATTTT.

The rearrangement links TRBV30 to TRBJ2-3, with 9 bases aligning to TRBD2. From germline, CDR1 is GTSNPN and CDR2 SVGIG (reference sequence). V trimming: 0 bases; J trimming: 9 bases; junction bases outside the gene matches: 4. CDR3 length equals 13 residues. CDR3 loop: CAWSVAGGRTQYF. For the CDR3, the DNA is TGTGCCTGGAGTGTGGCGGGGGGGCGGACGCAGTATTTT. Supplemented by reference TRBV30 and TRBJ2-3, the full variable domain reads SQTIHQWPATLVQPVGSPLSLECTVEGTSNPNLYWYRQAAGRGLQLLFYSVGIGQISSEVPQNLSASRPQDRQFILSSKKLLLSDSGFYLCAWSVAGGRTQYFGPGTRLTVL.

The chain couples TRBV6-6 to TRBJ1-5, with D tentatively TRBD1 (6 bases). The V gene lost 5 bases and the J gene lost 1 base, with 12 bases spanning the gap. Germline V gene lookup returns CDR1 MNHNY and CDR2 SVGAGI (reference sequence). This CDR3 comprises 15 residues. CDR3 sequence reads: CASSQQGSSNQPQHF. Written as DNA, the CDR3 is TGTGCCAGCAGTCAACAGGGTTCAAGCAATCAGCCCCAGCATTTT.

This clone is a singleton in its sample. The chain links TRBV4-1 to TRBJ1-3, with D unclear. In germline, CDR1 is MGHRA, CDR2 YSYEKL. The V and J ends lost 1 base and 0 bases respectively, with 7 bases between them. The CDR3 is 15 amino acids. CDR3: CASSQGALSGNTIYF. The CDR3 DNA reads TGCGCCAGCAGCCAAGGGGCACTCTCTGGAAACACCATATATTTT.

CDR3 DNA sequence: TGTGCTAGTGGCCCAGGACAGGGACCCACAGATACGCAGTATTTT. Its protein is CASGPGQGPTDTQYF. The chain has TRBV12-5 and TRBJ2-3; 8 bases are shared with TRBD1. V trimming: 6 bases; J trimming: 2 bases; junction bases outside the gene matches: 7. The CDR3 runs 15 residues. Germline loops: CDR1 LGHNT, CDR2 FRNRAP. Using reference TRBV12-5 and TRBJ2-3 for the parts outside the CDR3, the full variable domain is DARVTQTPRHKVTEMGQEVTMRCQPILGHNTVFWYRQTMMQGLELLAYFRNRAPLDDSGMPKDRFSAEMPDATLATLKIQPSEPRDSAVYFCASGPGQGPTDTQYFGPGTRLTVL.

This chain joins TRBV10-3 and TRBJ1-3; D possibly corresponds to TRBD1 (5 bases). Per germline, CDR1 ENHRY and CDR2 SYGVKD. The CDR3 runs 16 residues. V dropped 5 bases and J dropped 4 bases, with 18 bases sitting between them. The CDR3 sequence: CAISWGPRGSGNTIYF. DNA for the CDR3: TGTGCCATCAGTTGGGGACCCCGGGGGTCCGGAAACACCATATATTTT.

This chain uses TRBV6-5 with TRBJ2-2; D may be TRBD1 (5 bases). The CDR3 length is 15 residues. Germline loops: CDR1 MNHEY, CDR2 SVGAGI. V lost 7 bases, J lost 5 bases, and 17 bases lay in between. The CDR3 region has the DNA TGTGCCAGCACCCAAGGGGCCCGAGAGACCGGGGAGCTGTTTTTT. Its protein product is CASTQGARETGELFF.

This clone was picked up a small number of times. V gene TRBV9 combines with J gene TRBJ2-5; TRBD1 agrees at 9 bases. Trimming cost V 0 bases and J 4 bases; bases outside gene matches: 4. This CDR3 has 15 amino acids. The V gene's germline CDR1 is SGDLS and CDR2 YYNGEE. CDR3 bases: TGTGCCAGCAGCGTAGGGGTGACAGGGGGAGAGACCCAGTACTTC. Translation: CASSVGVTGGETQYF.

The chain joins TRBV11-2 to TRBJ2-1; 15 bases match TRBD2. This CDR3 has 18 residues. Germline CDR1 SGHAT, CDR2 FQNNGV. J was trimmed by 0 bases and V by 5 bases; bases with no gene match: 5. CDR3: CASSAGLAGGNSYNEQFF. The CDR3, as DNA: TGTGCCAGCAGCGCCGGACTAGCGGGGGGGAACTCCTACAATGAGCAGTTCTTC.

The J gene is TRBJ1-6, the V gene TRBV2; 7 bases match TRBD1. The CDR3 consists of 14 residues. The germline V gene encodes CDR1 SNHLY and CDR2 FYNNEI. J gave up 8 bases and V 4 bases, and 5 bases lay outside the gene matches. The CDR3: CASSATGSDSPLHF. DNA for the CDR3: TGTGCCAGCAGTGCGACAGGGTCGGATTCACCCCTCCACTTT.

V and J are TRBV9 and TRBJ2-7, with D perhaps matching TRBD1 (6 bases). The V end was cut by 3 bases, the J end by 4 bases, with 11 bases between. The CDR3 has 13 amino acids. In germline, CDR1 is SGDLS, CDR2 YYNGEE. The CDR3 DNA follows: TGTGCCAGCAGCGACCCCACAGGGTACGAGCAGTACTTC. Protein sequence: CASSDPTGYEQYF.